One T cell receptor beta chain is described in this entry. The antigen is unknown. Germline V lookup: CDR1 MNHGY, CDR2 SVAAGI. V shed 2 bases, J shed 3 bases, and the junction held 4 bases outside the gene matches. The CDR3 loop spans 14 amino acids. Method: immunoSEQ multiplex PCR; TCRdb's copy keeps in-frame clones and lacks some. The sample includes around 64,000 clones, about 90% of them seen just once. The source of the sample is a study of T cells in localized non-small cell lung cancer. Study results and caveats: Peak T cell clonality was found in uninvolved adjacent lung, exceeding tumor. Appearing in adjacent lung were a median approximately 50 of the top 100 tumor clones.

The genes are TRBV6-9 and TRBJ2-7; TRBD1 agrees at 7 bases. The sequenced sample was peripheral blood, obtained before any cancer treatment. This receptor was taken from a man aged 40 to 70 with stage I squamous cell lung carcinoma. The CDR3 DNA reads as TGTGCCAGCAGTTATCGGGGACAGCGCTACGAGCAGTACTTC. This codes for CASSYRGQRYEQYF.